The 2 T cell receptor beta chains reported below all come from one sample, sequenced in a study of a mutant IDH1 vaccine in newly diagnosed glioma. Time point noted: week 11, during vaccination. Each vaccine dose was 300 ug of mutant IDH1 20-mer peptide, with topical imiquimod. Sequenced by immunoSEQ multiplex PCR; TCRdb stores in-frame clones only, minus some. The table records roughly 120,000 clones, about four fifths of them present only once. No antigen has been assigned to these receptors. Sequencing used PBMCs, obtained from a glioma patient whose treatment included an IDH1 peptide vaccine. These receptors were taken from a man in his forties or fifties with glioma.

The chain joins TRBV19 to TRBJ2-1; 9 bases are a match to TRBD2. The CDR3 has 14 amino acids. Germline values: CDR1 LNHDA, CDR2 SQIVND (reference sequence). The V gene end was trimmed by 11 bases and the J gene end by 9 bases; junction bases not matched to a gene: 14. As DNA, the CDR3 is TGTGCCGCAGGGGATAGCGGGAGTAGGAGTGAGCAGTTCTTC. Its translation: CAAGDSGSRSEQFF.

This sequence joins TRBV2 and TRBJ2-4, with TRBD2 identical over 15 bases. CDR3 length: 15 amino acids. Germline V gene sequence: CDR1 SNHLY, CDR2 FYNNEI. Losses at the gene ends were 6 bases for V and 3 bases for J; bases not matched to a gene: 0. Here the CDR3 reads CASRGLAGGKNIQYF. The DNA for the CDR3 is TGTGCCAGCAGGGGACTAGCGGGGGGCAAAAACATTCAGTACTTC.